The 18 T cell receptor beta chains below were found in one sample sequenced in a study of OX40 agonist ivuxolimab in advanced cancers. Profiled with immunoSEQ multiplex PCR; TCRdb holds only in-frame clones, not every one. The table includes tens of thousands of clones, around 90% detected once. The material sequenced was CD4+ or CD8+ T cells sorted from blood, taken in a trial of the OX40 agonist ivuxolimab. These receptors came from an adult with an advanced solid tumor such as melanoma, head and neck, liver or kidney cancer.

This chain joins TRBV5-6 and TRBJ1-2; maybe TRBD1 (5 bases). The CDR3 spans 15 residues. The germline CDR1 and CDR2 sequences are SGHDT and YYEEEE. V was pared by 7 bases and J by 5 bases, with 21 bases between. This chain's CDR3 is CASVEAGPGRYGYTF. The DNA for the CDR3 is TGTGCCAGCGTGGAGGCGGGGCCGGGCCGGTATGGCTACACCTTC. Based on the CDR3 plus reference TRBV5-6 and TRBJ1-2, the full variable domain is DAGVTQSPTHLIKTRGQQVTLRCSPKSGHDTVSWYQQALGQGPQFIFQYYEEEERQRGNFPDRFSGHQFPNYSSELNVNALLLGDSALYLCASVEAGPGRYGYTFGSGTRLTVV.

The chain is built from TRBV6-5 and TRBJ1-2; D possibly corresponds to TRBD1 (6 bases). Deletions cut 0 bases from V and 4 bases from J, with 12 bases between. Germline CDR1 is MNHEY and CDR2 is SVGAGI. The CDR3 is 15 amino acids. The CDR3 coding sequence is TGTGCCAGCAGTTACTCCCAGGGGCAAGTCTATGGCTACACCTTC. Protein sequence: CASSYSQGQVYGYTF.

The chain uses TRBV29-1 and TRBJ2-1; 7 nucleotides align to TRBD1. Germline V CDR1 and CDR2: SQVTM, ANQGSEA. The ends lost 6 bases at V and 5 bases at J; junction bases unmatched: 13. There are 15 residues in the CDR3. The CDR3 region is CSVKYTSGTDNEQFF. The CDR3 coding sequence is TGCAGCGTCAAATACACTTCCGGGACAGACAATGAGCAGTTCTTC.

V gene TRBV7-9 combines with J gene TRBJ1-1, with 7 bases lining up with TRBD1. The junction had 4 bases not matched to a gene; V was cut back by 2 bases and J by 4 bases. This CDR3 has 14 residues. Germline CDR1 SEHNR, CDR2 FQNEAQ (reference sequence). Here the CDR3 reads CASSLQGDATEAFF. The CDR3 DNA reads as TGTGCCAGCAGCTTACAGGGGGATGCCACTGAAGCTTTCTTT.

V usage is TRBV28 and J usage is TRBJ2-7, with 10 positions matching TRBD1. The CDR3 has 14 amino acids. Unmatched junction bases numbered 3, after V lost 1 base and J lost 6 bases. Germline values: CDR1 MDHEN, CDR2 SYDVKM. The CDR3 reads CASSLYDRGLEQYF. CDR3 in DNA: TGTGCCAGCAGTTTATACGACAGGGGGCTCGAGCAGTACTTC. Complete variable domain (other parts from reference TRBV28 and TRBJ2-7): DVKVTQSSRYLVKRTGEKVFLECVQDMDHENMFWYRQDPGLGLRLIYFSYDVKMKEKGDIPEGYSVSREKKERFSLILESASTNQTSMYLCASSLYDRGLEQYFGPGTRLTVT.

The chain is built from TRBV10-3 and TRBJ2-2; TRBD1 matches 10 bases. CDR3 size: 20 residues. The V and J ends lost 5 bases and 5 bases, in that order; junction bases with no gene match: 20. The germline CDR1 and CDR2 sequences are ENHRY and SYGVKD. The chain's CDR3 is CAISPNLGTGEMAHTGELFF. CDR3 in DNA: TGTGCCATCAGTCCAAATTTGGGGACAGGGGAAATGGCTCATACCGGGGAGCTGTTTTTT.

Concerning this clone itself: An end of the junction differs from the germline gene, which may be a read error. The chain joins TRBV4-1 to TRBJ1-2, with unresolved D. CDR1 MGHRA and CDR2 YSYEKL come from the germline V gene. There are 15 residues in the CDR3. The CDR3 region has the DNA TGCGCCAGCAGCCAAGTCACAGCATCTAACCATGGCTACACCTTC. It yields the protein CASSQVTASNHGYTF.

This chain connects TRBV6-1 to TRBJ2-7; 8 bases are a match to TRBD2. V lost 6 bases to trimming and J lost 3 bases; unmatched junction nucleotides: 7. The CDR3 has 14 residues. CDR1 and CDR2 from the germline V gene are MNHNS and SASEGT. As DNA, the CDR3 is TGTGCCAGCAGCAATAGCGGGATCGGCTACGAGCAGTACTTC. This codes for CASSNSGIGYEQYF.

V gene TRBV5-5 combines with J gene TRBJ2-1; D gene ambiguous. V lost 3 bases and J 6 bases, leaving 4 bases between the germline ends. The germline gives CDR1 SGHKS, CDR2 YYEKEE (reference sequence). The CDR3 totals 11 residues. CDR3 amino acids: CASSSLNEQFF. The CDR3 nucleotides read TGTGCCAGCAGCTCCCTCAATGAGCAGTTCTTC.

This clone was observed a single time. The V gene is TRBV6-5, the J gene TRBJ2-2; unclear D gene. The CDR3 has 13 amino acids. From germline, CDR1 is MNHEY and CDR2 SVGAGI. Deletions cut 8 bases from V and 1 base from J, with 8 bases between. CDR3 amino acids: CASRAGNTGELFF. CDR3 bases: TGTGCCAGCCGGGCCGGGAACACCGGGGAGCTGTTTTTT.

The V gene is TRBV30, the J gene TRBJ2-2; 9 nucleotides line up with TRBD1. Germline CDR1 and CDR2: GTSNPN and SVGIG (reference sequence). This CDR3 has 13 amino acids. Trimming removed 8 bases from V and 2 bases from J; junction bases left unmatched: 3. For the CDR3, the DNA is TGTGCCGGGGACAGGGTAAACACCGGGGAGCTGTTTTTT. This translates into CAGDRVNTGELFF.

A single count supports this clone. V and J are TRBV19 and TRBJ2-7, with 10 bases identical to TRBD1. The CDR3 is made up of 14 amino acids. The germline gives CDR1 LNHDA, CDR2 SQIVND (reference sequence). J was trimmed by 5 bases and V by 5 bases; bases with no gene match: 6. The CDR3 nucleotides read TGTGCCAGTAGTGCCGCGGGACAGGGGAACGAGCAGTACTTC. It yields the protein CASSAAGQGNEQYF.

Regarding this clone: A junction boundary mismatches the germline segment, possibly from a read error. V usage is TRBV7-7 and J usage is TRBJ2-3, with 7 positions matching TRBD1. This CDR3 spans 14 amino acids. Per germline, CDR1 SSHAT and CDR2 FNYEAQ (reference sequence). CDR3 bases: TGTGCTAGCAGCTTAGACAGGGTCACAGATACGCAGTATTTT. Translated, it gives CASSLDRVTDTQYF.

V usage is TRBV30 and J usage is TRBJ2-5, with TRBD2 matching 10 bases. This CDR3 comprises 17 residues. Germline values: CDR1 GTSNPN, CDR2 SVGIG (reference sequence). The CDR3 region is CVAKSGRALIIQETQYF. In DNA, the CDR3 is TGTGTCGCAAAAAGCGGGAGGGCCCTCATAATCCAAGAGACCCAGTACTTC.

CDR3 bases: TGTGCCAGCAGTTTATCACGGAACACAGATACGCAGTATTTT. This translates into CASSLSRNTDTQYF. The chain is built from TRBV27 and TRBJ2-3; D gene ambiguous. V lost 0 bases and J lost 2, with 6 bases in between. This CDR3 is built from 14 residues. The germline gives CDR1 MNHEY, CDR2 SMNVEV (reference sequence).

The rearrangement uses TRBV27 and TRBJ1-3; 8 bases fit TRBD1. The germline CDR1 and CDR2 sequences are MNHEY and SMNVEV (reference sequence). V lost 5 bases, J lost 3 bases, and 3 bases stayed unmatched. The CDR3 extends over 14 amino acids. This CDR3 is CASSDRGRGNTIYF. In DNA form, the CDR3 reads TGTGCCAGCAGTGACAGGGGTCGTGGAAACACCATATATTTT.

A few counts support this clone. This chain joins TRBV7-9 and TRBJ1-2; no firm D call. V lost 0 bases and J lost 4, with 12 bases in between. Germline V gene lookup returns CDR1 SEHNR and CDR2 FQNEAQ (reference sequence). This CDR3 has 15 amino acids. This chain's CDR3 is CASSLAEGSGYGYTF. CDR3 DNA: TGTGCCAGCAGCTTAGCCGAGGGTTCGGGCTATGGCTACACCTTC.

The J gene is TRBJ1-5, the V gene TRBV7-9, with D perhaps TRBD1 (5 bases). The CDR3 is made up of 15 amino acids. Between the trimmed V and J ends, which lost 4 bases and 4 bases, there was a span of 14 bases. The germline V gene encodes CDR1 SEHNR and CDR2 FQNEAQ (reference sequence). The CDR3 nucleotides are TGTGCCAGCAGCTCGGTGGCAGGGAAGAATCAGCCCCAGCATTTT. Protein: CASSSVAGKNQPQHF.